This T cell receptor (beta chain) was recovered during a study of blood T cell repertoires in COVID-19. Turning to the study itself: Donors in the United States, Italy and Spain gave samples during acute or convalescent COVID-19. Sample material is recorded as cDNA or gDNA derived from T cells, B-cell-depleted T cells, or PBMCs.

The method was immunoSEQ multiplex PCR; TCRdb's version includes in-frame clones alone and lacks a portion of them. The repertoire includes 70,000 or so clones, about 90% of them detected once, and around 9% sits in the top ten. From germline, CDR1 is MNHNY and CDR2 SVGAGI (reference sequence). The length of the CDR3 is 13 residues. Trimming pared 2 bases from V and 3 bases from J, leaving 5 bases between. The sequencing sample was made of peripheral blood. This TCR was sampled from a human donor in a cohort sampled during active COVID-19. This chain links TRBV6-6 with TRBJ1-3; D remains unclear. CDR3 sequence (DNA): TGTGCCAGCAGTTACGCGTTTGGAAACACCATATATTTT. This encodes CASSYAFGNTIYF.